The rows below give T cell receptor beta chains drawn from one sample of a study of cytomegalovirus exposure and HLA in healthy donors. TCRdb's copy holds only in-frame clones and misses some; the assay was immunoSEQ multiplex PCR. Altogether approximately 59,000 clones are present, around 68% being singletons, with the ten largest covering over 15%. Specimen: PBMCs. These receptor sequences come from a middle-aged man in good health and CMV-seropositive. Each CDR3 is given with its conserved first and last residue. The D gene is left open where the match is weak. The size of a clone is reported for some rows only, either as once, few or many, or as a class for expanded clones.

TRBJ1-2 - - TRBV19 CASTSRRSYGYTF TGTGCCAGTACATCCAGGAGGTCCTATGGCTACACCTTC
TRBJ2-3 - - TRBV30 CAWSVNLRDTQYF TGTGCCTGGAGTGTTAATTTGCGGGATACGCAGTATTTT
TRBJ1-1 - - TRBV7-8 CASSNSGSAVAFF TGTGCCAGCAGCAATTCAGGATCCGCTGTAGCTTTCTTT
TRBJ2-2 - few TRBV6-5 CASSHQLRGSEELFF TGTGCCAGCAGTCACCAACTCAGGGGTTCAGAGGAGCTGTTTTTT
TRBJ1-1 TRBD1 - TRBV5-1 CASSSSQGAATEAFF TGCGCCAGCAGCTCTTCACAGGGGGCGGCCACTGAAGCTTTCTTT
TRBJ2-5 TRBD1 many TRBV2 CASSLQGQGAETQYF TGTGCCAGCAGCCTCCAGGGACAGGGGGCGGAGACCCAGTACTTC
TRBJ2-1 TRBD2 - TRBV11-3 CASSPGRTSGHYNEQFF TGTGCCAGCAGCCCAGGCCGGACTAGTGGACACTACAATGAGCAGTTCTTC
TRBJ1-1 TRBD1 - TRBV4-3 CASSQGGTGAGKAFF TGCGCCAGCAGCCAAGGGGGGACAGGGGCTGGTAAAGCTTTCTTT
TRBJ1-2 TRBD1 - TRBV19 CASSIAGGAYGYTF TGTGCCAGTAGTATCGCAGGGGGCGCTTATGGCTACACCTTC
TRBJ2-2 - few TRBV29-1 CSGEKSTGELFF TGCAGCGGCGAGAAAAGTACCGGGGAGCTGTTTTTT
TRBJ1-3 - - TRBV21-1 CASSGRQALTGNTIYF TGTGCCAGCAGCGGGCGACAGGCATTAACTGGAAACACCATATATTTT
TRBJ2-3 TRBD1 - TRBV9 CASSARTGSGTDTQYF TGTGCCAGCAGCGCCCGGACAGGGAGTGGCACAGATACGCAGTATTTT
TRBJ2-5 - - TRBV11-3 CASSLVTGWRSVLETQYF TGTGCCAGCAGCTTAGTAACCGGCTGGCGGAGTGTTTTAGAGACCCAGTACTTC
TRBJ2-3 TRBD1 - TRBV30 CAWSPGDRGPDTQYF TGTGCCTGGAGCCCCGGGGACAGGGGGCCAGATACGCAGTATTTT
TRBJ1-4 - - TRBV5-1 CASSLVSGGFEKLFF TGCGCCAGCAGCCTGGTAAGCGGCGGATTTGAAAAACTGTTTTTT
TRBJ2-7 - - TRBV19 CASSIVPGNIGEQYF TGTGCCAGTAGTATAGTACCAGGGAATATTGGAGAGCAGTACTTC
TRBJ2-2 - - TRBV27 CASSLSSATSRNTNTGELFF TGTGCCAGCAGTTTATCGTCGGCGACTAGTCGGAATACGAACACCGGGGAGCTGTTTTTT
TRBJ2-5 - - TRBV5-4 CASSQQGSETQYF TGTGCCAGCAGCCAACAGGGATCAGAGACCCAGTACTTC
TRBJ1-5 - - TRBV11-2 CASSPGWEAQPQHF TGTGCCAGCAGCCCAGGATGGGAGGCTCAGCCCCAGCATTTT
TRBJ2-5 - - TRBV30 CAWSEGQETQYF TGTGCCTGGAGTGAGGGGCAAGAGACCCAGTACTTC
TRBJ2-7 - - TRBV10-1 CASSRTDNYEQYF TGCGCCAGCAGTCGGACGGACAACTACGAGCAGTACTTC
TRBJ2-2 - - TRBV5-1 CASSLNLGTWNGGELFF TGCGCCAGCAGCTTGAATTTAGGGACTTGGAATGGCGGGGAGCTGTTTTTT
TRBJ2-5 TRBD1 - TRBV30 CAWTGGRETQYF TGTGCCTGGACAGGGGGACGGGAGACCCAGTACTTC
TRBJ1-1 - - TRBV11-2 CASSPQVGVNTEAFF TGTGCCAGCAGCCCCCAGGTAGGGGTTAACACTGAAGCTTTCTTT
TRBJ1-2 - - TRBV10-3 CAISESNRRQANYGYTF TGTGCCATCAGTGAGTCGAACAGGAGACAAGCTAACTATGGCTACACCTTC
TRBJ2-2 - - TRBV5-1 CATKGTNTGELFF TGCGCCACCAAGGGGACGAACACCGGGGAGCTGTTTTTT
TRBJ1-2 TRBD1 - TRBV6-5 CASSYRGQVPHGYTF TGTGCCAGCAGTTACCGTGGACAGGTTCCCCATGGCTACACCTTC
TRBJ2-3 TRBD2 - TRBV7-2 CASSQAGTSTDTQYF TGTGCCAGCAGCCAAGCGGGAACCTCCACAGATACGCAGTATTTT
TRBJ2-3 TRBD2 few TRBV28 CASTSLLAGADTQYF TGTGCCAGCACCTCACTCCTAGCGGGGGCGGATACGCAGTATTTT
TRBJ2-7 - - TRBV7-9 CSSSFTGSHEQYF TGTTCCAGCAGCTTTACAGGGTCCCACGAGCAGTACTTC
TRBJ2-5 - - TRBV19 CASSIGTTQETQYF TGTGCCAGTAGTATTGGCACTACCCAAGAGACCCAGTACTTC
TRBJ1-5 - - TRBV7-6 CASSPDGPGGQPQHF TGTGCCAGCAGCCCCGACGGACCCGGGGGTCAGCCCCAGCATTTT
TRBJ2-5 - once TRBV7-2 CASRNGETQYF TGTGCCAGCAGAAACGGAGAGACCCAGTACTTC
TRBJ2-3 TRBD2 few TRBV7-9 CASSFQREGDTQYF TGTGCCAGCAGCTTTCAGCGGGAAGGAGATACGCAGTATTTT
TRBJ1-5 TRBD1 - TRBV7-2 CASSLGRGHPQHF TGTGCCAGCAGCTTGGGCAGGGGGCACCCCCAGCATTTT
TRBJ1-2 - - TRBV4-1 CASSLTPSLGVWGYTF TGCGCCAGCAGCCTCACCCCGAGCCTCGGGGTGTGGGGCTACACCTTC
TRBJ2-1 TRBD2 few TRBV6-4 CASSDRAGESNEQFF TGTGCCAGCAGTGACCGAGCGGGAGAGTCCAATGAGCAGTTCTTC
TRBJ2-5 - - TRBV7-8 CASSKRDRTQETQYF TGTGCCAGCAGCAAACGAGACAGGACCCAAGAGACCCAGTACTTC
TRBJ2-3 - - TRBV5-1 CASSFGVLGTDTQYF TGCGCCAGCAGCTTCGGGGTTCTTGGCACAGATACGCAGTATTTT
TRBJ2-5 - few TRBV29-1 CSTWQGPGETQYF TGCAGCACTTGGCAGGGGCCTGGAGAGACCCAGTACTTC
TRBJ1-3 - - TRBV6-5 CASRGPGISGNTIYF TGTGCCAGCAGAGGCCCGGGAATCTCTGGAAACACCATATATTTT
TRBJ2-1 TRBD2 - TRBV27 CASRPRPGLAGVGEQFF TGTGCCAGCAGACCTCGTCCGGGACTAGCGGGAGTGGGGGAGCAGTTCTTC
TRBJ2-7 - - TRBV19 CASSKRTTYEQYF TGTGCCAGTAGTAAGCGGACTACCTACGAGCAGTACTTC
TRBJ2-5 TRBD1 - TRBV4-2 CASSQEQGYQETQYF TGTGCCAGCAGCCAAGAACAGGGGTACCAAGAGACCCAGTACTTC
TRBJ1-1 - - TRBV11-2 CASSVYPRGRMNTEAFF TGTGCCAGCAGCGTTTACCCAAGGGGCAGGATGAACACTGAAGCTTTCTTT
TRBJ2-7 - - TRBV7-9 CASSFWGGTTTYEQYF TGTGCCAGCAGCTTCTGGGGAGGGACAACGACCTACGAGCAGTACTTC
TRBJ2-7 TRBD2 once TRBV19 CASSGGLERSYEQYF TGTGCCAGTAGTGGAGGACTAGAGCGGAGCTACGAGCAGTACTTC
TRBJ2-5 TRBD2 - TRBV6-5 CASSGSGGIGETQYF TGTGCCAGCAGCGGGTCGGGGGGAATCGGAGAGACCCAGTACTTC
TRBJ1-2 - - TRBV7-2 CASSARGGDGYTF TGTGCCAGCAGCGCGCGCGGGGGGGATGGCTACACCTTC
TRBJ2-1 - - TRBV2 CASKESSSYNEQFF TGTGCCAGCAAGGAGTCTAGCTCCTACAATGAGCAGTTCTTC
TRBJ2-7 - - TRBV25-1 CASSESLWYF TGTGCCAGCAGTGAGTCACTCTGGTACTTC
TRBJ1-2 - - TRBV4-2 CASSQVSGSFRGYTF TGTGCCAGCAGCCAAGTTTCAGGATCGTTCCGTGGCTACACCTTC
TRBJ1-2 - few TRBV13 CASSLGGTAYGYTF TGTGCCAGCAGCTTAGGGGGTACAGCCTATGGCTACACCTTC
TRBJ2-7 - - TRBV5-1 CASSWSQGLVGEQYF TGCGCCAGCAGCTGGAGTCAGGGGTTGGTGGGCGAGCAGTACTTC
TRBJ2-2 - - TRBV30 CACRGEKRTGELFF TGTGCCTGCAGGGGGGAAAAGAGGACCGGGGAGCTGTTTTTT
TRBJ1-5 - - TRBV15 CATRAGTAGGNQPQHF TGTGCCACCAGGGCGGGGACTGCCGGGGGCAATCAGCCCCAGCATTTT
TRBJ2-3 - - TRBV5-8 CASTRGRTDTQYF TGTGCCAGCACCCGGGGTCGCACAGATACGCAGTATTTT
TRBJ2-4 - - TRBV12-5 CASGLTGEDIQYF TGTGCTAGTGGTCTTACAGGGGAGGACATTCAGTACTTC